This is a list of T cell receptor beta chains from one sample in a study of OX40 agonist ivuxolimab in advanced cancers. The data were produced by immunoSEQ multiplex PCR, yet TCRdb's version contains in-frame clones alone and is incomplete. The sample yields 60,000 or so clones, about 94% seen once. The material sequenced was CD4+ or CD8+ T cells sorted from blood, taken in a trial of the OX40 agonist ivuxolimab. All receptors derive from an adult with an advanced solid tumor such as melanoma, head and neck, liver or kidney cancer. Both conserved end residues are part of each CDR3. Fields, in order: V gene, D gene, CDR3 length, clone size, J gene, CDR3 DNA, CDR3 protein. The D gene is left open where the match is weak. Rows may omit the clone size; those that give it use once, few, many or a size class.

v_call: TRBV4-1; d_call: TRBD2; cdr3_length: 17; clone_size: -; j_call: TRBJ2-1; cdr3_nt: TGCGCCAGCAGCCAAGATCCGCGTTTGCGGGAGGACAATGAGCAGTTCTTC; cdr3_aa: CASSQDPRLREDNEQFF
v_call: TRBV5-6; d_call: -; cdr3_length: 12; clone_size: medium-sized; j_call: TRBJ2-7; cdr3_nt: TGTGCCAGCAGCTTTAAAGCCTACGAGCAGTACTTC; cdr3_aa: CASSFKAYEQYF
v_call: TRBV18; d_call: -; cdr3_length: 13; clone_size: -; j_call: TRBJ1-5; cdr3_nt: TGTGCCAGCTCACCACCCAGGGGACAGCCCCAGCATTTT; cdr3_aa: CASSPPRGQPQHF
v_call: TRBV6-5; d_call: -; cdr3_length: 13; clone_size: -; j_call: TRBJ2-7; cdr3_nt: TGTGCCAGCAGTTACATAGGGGGCTACGAGCAGTACTTC; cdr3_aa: CASSYIGGYEQYF
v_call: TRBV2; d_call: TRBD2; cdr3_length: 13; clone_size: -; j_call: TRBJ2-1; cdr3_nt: TGTGCCAGCGGTCTAGCGGCCTACAATGAGCAGTTCTTC; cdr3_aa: CASGLAAYNEQFF
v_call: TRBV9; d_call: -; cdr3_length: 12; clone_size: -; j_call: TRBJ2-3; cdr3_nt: TGTGCCAGCAGCGGGAGCACAGATACGCAGTATTTT; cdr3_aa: CASSGSTDTQYF
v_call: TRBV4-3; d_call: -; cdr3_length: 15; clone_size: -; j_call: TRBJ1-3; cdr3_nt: TGCGCCAGCAGCCAGGGGCTGGGAAAAGGAAACACCATATATTTT; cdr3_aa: CASSQGLGKGNTIYF
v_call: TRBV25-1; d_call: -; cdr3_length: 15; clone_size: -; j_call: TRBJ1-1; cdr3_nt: TGTGCCAGCAGTGAAGCGTCAGAAGTGAACACTGAAGCTTTCTTT; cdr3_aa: CASSEASEVNTEAFF
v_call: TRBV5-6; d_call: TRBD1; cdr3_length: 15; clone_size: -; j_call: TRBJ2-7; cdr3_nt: TGTGCCAGCAGCGGACCCGGGACAGGGGTTTACGAGCAGTACTTC; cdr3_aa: CASSGPGTGVYEQYF
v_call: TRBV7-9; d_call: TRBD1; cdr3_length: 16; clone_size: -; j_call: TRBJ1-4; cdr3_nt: TGTGCCAGCAGCTTCGGGACAGGTGCAACTAATGAAAAACTGTTTTTT; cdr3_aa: CASSFGTGATNEKLFF
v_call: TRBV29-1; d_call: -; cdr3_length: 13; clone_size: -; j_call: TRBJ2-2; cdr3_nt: TGCAGCGTTGTGGAAGGGAACACCGGGGAGCTGTTTTTT; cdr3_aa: CSVVEGNTGELFF
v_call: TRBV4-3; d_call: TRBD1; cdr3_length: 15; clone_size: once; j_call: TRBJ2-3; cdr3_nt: TGCGCCAGCAGCCAAGGACAGGGGCTCACAGATACGCAGTATTTT; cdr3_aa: CASSQGQGLTDTQYF
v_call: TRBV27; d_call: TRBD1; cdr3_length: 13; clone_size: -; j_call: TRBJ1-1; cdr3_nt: TGTGCCAGTACGACAGGGACCGGCACTGAAGCTTTCTTT; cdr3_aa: CASTTGTGTEAFF
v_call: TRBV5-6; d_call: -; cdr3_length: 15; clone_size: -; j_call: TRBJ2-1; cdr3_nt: TGTGCCAGCAGCTTCCGACTAGACCCCCACAATGAGCAGTTCTTC; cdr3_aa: CASSFRLDPHNEQFF
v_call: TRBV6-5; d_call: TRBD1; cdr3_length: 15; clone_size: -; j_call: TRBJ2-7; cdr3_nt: TGTGCCAGCAGTTACGGTTCAGGGGGCATCTACGAGCAGTACTTC; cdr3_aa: CASSYGSGGIYEQYF
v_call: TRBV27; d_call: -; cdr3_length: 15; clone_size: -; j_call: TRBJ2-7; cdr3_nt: TGTGCCAGCAGTTTAATATTTCCTAGCTCCTACGAGCAGTACTTC; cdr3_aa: CASSLIFPSSYEQYF
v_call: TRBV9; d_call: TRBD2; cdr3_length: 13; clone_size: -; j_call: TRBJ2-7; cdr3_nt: TGTGCCAGCACCCTGGGGCTAGCGGGGCCACAGTACTTC; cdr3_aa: CASTLGLAGPQYF
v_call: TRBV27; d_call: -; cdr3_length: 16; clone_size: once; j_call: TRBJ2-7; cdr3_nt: TGTGCCAGCAGCCCTGGGACCGACCCTCGAGTCTACGAGCAGTACTTC; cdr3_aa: CASSPGTDPRVYEQYF
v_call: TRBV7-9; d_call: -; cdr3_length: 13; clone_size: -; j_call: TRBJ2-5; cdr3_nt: TGTGCCAGCAGCCCATGGGGGTGGGAGACCCAGTACTTC; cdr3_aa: CASSPWGWETQYF
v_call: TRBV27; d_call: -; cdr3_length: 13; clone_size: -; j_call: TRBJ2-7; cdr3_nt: TGTGCCAGCAGGGGATACAGCGTGAATGAGCAGTACTTC; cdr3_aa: CASRGYSVNEQYF
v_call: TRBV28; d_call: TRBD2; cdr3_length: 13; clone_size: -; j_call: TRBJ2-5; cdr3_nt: TGTGCCAGCGGACTAGCGGGACAAGAGACCCAGTACTTC; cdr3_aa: CASGLAGQETQYF
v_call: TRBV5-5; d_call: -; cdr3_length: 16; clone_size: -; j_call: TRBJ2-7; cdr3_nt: TGTGCCAGCAGCTCCCCGACAGCAACGCTCTCCTACGAGCAGTACTTC; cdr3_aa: CASSSPTATLSYEQYF
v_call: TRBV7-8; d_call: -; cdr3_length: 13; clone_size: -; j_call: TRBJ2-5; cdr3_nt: TGTGCCAGCAGCTTTTACGGGGAAGAGACCCAGTACTTC; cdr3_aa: CASSFYGEETQYF
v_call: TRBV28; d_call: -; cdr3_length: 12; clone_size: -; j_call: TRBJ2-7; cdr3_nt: TGTGCCAGCAGTTTCGATTCTGGAGAGCAGTACTTC; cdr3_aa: CASSFDSGEQYF
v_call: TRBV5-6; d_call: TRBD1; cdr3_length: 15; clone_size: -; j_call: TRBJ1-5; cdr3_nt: TGTGCCAGCAGCTTCGGGACAGGGGTATATCAGCCCCAGCATTTT; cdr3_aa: CASSFGTGVYQPQHF
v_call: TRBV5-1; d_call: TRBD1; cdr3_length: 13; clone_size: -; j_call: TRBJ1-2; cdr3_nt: TGCGCCAGCAGCTTACGGGACAGCTATGGCTACACCTTC; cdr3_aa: CASSLRDSYGYTF
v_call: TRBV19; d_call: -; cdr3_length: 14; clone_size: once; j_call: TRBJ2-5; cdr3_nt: TGTGCCAGTAGTAGGGACGGATCCCAAGAGACCCAGTACTTC; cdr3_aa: CASSRDGSQETQYF
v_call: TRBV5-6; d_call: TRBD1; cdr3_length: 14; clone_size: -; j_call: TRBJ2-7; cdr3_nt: TGTGCCAGCAGCTCCTCCGGGACAGGGTGGGAGCAGTACTTC; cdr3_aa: CASSSSGTGWEQYF
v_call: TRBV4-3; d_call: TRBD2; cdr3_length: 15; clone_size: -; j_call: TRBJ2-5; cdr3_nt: TGCGCCAGCAGCCGGGGGACTAGCGGGCAAGAGACCCAGTACTTC; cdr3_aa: CASSRGTSGQETQYF
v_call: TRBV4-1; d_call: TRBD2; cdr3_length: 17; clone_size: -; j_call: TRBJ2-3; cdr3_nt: TGCGCCAGCAGCCAGGAAGGACTAGCAGCTAGCACAGATACGCAGTATTTT; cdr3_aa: CASSQEGLAASTDTQYF
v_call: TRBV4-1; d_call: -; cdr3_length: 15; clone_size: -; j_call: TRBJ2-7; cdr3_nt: TGCGCCAGCAGCCAAGTCGCGGAGAGCTCCTACGAGCAGTACTTC; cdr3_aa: CASSQVAESSYEQYF
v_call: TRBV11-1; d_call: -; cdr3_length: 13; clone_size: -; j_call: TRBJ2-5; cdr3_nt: TGTGCCAGCAGATCTAGGGGGGAAGAGACCCAGTACTTC; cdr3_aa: CASRSRGEETQYF
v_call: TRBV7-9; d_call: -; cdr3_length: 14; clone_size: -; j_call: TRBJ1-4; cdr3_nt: TGTGCCAGCAGCTTTGGGGGCGTGAGGGAAAAACTGTTTTTT; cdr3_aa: CASSFGGVREKLFF
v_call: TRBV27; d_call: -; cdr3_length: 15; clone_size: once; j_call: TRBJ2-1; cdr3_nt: TGTGCCAGCAGCTTGGCGGGTATAACCGACAATGAGCAGTTCTTC; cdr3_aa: CASSLAGITDNEQFF
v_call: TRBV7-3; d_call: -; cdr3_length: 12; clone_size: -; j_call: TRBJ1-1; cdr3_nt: TGTGCCAGCAGCTTCGGTAACACTGAAGCTTTCTTT; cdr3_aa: CASSFGNTEAFF
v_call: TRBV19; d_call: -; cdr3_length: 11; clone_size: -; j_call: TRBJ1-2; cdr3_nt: TGTGCCAGTAGGATGGGGTATGGCTACACCTTC; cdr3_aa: CASRMGYGYTF
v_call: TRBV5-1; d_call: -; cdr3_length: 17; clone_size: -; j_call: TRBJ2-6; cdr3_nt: TGCGCCAGCAGCTTGGAGGCGGGGGCGAGTGGGGCCAACGTCCTGACTTTC; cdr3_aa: CASSLEAGASGANVLTF
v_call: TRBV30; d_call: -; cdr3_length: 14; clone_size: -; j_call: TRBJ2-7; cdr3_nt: TGTGCCTGGAGTTACGGGGGATCAATCTACGAGCAGTACTTC; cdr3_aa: CAWSYGGSIYEQYF
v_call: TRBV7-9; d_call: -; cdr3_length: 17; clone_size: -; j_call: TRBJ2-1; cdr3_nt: TGTGCCAGCAGCTTCCGCAGGGGCCGGGAAACCTACAATGAGCAGTTCTTC; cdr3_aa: CASSFRRGRETYNEQFF
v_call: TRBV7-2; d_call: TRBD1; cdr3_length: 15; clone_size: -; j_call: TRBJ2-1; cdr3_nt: TGTGCCAGCAGCTTAGGGCGGACAGGGGGCAGTGAGCAGTTCTTC; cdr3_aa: CASSLGRTGGSEQFF
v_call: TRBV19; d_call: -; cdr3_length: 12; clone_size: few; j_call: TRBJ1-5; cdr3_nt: TGTGCCAGTAGGGAACGCGGTCAGCCCCAGCATTTT; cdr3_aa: CASRERGQPQHF
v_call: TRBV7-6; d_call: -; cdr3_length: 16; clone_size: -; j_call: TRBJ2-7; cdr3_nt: TGTGCCAGCAGCTTACCCCCGTTTGGGGGCATGGTCGAGCAGTACTTC; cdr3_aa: CASSLPPFGGMVEQYF
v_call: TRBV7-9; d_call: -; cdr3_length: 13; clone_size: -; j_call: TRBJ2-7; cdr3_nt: TGTGCCAGCAGCTCCAGGAGCTCCTACGAGCAGTACTTC; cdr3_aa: CASSSRSSYEQYF
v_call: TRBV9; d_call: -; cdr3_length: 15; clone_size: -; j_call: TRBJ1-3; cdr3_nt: TGTGCCAGCAGCGAGGAGGGTATTCTTGCCCACACCATATATTTT; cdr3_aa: CASSEEGILAHTIYF
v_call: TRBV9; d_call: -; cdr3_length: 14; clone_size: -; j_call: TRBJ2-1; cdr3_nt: TGTGCCAGCAAGGGCGGTAGCTCCTACAATGAGCAGTTCTTC; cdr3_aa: CASKGGSSYNEQFF
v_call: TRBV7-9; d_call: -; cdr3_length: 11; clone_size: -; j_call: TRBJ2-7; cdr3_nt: TGTGCCAGCAGCCGATCCTACGAGCAGTACTTC; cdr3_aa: CASSRSYEQYF
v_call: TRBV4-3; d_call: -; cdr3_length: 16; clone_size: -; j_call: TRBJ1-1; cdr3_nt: TGCGCCAGCAGCCAAGGGGCGGAGGCCCAATGGCCTGAAGCTTTCTTT; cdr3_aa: CASSQGAEAQWPEAFF
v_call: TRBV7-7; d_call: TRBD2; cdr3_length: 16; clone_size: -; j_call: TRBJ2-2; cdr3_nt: TGTGCTAGCAGCTTCGGACTAGCGGGGTACACCGGGGAGCTGTTTTTT; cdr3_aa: CASSFGLAGYTGELFF
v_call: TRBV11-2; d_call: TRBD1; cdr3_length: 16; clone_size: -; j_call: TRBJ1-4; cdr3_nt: TGTGCCAGCAGCTCCGGGACAGGCGGGACTAATGAAAAACTGTTTTTT; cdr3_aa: CASSSGTGGTNEKLFF
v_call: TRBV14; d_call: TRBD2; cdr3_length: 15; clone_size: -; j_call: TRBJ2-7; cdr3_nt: TGTGCCAGCAGCCTCCTACCGGCGGGAGGATCCGAGCAGTACTTC; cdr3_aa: CASSLLPAGGSEQYF
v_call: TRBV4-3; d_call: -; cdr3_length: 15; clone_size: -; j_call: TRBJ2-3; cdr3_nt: TGCGCCAGCAGCCAGTACAGTACGGGAACAGATACGCAGTATTTT; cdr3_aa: CASSQYSTGTDTQYF
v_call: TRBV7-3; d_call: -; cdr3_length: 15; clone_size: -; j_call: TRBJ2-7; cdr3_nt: TGTGCCAGCAGCTTAACGACTAGTCGAACGTACGAGCAGTACTTC; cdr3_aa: CASSLTTSRTYEQYF
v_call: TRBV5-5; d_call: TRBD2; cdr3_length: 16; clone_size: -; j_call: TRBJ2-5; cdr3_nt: TGTGCCAGCAGCTTGTTACTTAGCGGGACCCGGGAGACCCAGTACTTC; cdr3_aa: CASSLLLSGTRETQYF
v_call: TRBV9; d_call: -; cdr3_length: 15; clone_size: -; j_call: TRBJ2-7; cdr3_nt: TGTGCCAGCAGCGTAGCCCCTAGCGCCTCCTACGAGCAGTACTTC; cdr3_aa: CASSVAPSASYEQYF
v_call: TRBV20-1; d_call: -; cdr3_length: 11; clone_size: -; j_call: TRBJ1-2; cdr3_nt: TGCAGGGAGGACATAAACTATGGCTACACCTTC; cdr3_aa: CREDINYGYTF
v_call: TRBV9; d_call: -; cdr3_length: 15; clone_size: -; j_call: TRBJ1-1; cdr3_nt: TGTGCCAGCAGCGTATCTCGCACAGGCTACACTGAAGCTTTCTTT; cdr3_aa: CASSVSRTGYTEAFF
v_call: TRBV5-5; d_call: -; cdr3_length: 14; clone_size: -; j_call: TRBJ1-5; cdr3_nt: TGTGCCAGCAGCCTAGCGGTCAGCAATCAGCCCCAGCATTTT; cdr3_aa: CASSLAVSNQPQHF